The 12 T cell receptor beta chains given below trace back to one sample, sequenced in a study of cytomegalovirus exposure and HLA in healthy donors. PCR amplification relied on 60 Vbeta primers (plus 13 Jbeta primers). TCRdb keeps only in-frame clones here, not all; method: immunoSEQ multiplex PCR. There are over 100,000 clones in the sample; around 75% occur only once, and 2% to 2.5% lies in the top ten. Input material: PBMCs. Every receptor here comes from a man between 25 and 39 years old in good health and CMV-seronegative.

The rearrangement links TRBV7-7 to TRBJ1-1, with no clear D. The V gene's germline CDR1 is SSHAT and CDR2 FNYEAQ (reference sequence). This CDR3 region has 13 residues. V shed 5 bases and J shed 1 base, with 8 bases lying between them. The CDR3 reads CASSLQWNTEAFF. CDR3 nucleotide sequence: TGTGCCAGCAGCCTACAGTGGAACACTGAAGCTTTCTTT.

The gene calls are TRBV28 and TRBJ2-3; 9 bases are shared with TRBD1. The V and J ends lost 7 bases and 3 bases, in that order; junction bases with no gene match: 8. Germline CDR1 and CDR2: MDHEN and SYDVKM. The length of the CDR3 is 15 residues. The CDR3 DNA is TGTGCCAGCAATTACAGGGGGCTTATGACAGATACGCAGTATTTT. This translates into CASNYRGLMTDTQYF.

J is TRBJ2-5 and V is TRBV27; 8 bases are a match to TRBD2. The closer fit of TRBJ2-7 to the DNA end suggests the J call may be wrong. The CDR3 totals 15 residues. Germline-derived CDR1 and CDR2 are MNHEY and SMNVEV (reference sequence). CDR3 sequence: CASSSELAESHEQYF. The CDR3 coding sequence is TGTGCCAGCAGTTCGGAACTAGCGGAGAGTCACGAGCAGTACTTC.

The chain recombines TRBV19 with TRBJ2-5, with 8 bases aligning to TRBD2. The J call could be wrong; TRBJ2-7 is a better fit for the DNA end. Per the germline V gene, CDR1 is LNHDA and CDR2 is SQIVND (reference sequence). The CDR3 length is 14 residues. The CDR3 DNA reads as TGTGCCAGTAGTCTCCCAGGACTAGCTAACGAGCAGTACTTC. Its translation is CASSLPGLANEQYF.

CDR3 nucleotide sequence: TGTGCCAGCAGTCGTACAGGGGGCGCCTACAATGAGCAGTTCTTC. Translated, it gives CASSRTGGAYNEQFF. V is TRBV6-5 and J is TRBJ2-1, with 9 bases aligning to TRBD1. Germline V lookup: CDR1 MNHEY, CDR2 SVGAGI. This CDR3 region has 15 residues. V dropped 5 bases and J dropped 2; count of bases not matched to a gene: 4.

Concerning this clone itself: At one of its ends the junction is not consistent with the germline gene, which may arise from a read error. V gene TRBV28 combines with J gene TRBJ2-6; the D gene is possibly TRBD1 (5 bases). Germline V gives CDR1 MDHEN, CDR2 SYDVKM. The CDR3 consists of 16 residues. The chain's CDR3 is CASTSGSPSGANGLTF. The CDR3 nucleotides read TGTGCCAGCACCTCCGGTTCTCCCTCTGGGGCCAACGGCCTGACTTTC.

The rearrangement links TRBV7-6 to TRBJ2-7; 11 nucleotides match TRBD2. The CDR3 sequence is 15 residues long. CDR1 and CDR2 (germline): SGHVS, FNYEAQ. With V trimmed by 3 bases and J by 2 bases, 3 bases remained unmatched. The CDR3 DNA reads TGTGCCAGCAGCTTTAGCGGGGGGGCACCCTACGAGCAGTACTTC. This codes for CASSFSGGAPYEQYF.

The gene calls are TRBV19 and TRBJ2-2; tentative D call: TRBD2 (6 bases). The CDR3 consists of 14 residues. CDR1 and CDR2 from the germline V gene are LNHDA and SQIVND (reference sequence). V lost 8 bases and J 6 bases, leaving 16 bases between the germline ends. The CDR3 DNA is TGTGCCAGTTGTAACTCCCCGGGAGCCGGGGAGCTGTTTTTT. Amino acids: CASCNSPGAGELFF.

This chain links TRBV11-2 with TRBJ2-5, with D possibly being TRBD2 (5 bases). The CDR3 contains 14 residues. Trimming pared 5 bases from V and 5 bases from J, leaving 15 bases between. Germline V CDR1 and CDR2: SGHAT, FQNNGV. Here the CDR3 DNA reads TGTGCCAGCAGCCCCCGAGGGAGTTTTGAGACCCAGTACTTC. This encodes CASSPRGSFETQYF.

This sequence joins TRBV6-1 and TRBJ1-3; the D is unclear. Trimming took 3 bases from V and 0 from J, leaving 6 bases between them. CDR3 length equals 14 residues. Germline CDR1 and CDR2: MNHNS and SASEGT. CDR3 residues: CASSDRLSGNTIYF. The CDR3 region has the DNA TGTGCCAGCAGTGACAGGCTCTCTGGAAACACCATATATTTT.

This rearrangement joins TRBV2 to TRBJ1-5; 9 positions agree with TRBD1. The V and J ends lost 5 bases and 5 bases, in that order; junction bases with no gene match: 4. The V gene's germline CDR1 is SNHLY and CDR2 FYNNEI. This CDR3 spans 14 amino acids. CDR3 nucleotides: TGTGCCAGCAGTTTGGACAGGGGACATCAGCCCCAGCATTTT. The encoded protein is CASSLDRGHQPQHF.

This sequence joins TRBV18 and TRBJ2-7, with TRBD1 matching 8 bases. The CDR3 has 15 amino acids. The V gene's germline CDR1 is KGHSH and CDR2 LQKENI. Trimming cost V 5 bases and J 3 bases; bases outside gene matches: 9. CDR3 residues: CASSAGTGVFYEQYF. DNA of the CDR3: TGTGCCAGCTCAGCCGGGACAGGAGTTTTCTACGAGCAGTACTTC. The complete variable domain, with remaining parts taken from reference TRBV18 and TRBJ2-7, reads NAGVMQNPRHLVRRRGQEARLRCSPMKGHSHVYWYRQLPEEGLKFMVYLQKENIIDESGMPKERFSAEFPKEGPSILRIQQVVRGDSAAYFCASSAGTGVFYEQYFGPGTRLTVT.